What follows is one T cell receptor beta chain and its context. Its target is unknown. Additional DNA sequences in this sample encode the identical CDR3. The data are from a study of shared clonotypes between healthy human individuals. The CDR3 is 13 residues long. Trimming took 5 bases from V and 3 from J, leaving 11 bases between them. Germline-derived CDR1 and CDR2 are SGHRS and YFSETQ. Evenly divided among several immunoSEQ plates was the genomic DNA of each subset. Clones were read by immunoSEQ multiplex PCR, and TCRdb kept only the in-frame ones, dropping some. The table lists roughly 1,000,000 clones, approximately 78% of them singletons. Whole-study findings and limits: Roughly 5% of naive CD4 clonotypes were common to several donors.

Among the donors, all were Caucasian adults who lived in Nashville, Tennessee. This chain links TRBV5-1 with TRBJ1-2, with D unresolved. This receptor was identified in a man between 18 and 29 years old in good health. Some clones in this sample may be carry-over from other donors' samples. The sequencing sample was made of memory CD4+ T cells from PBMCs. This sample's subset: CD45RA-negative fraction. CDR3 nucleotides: TGCGCCAGCAGTAGTAGCGGGGACTATGGCTACACCTTC. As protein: CASSSSGDYGYTF.